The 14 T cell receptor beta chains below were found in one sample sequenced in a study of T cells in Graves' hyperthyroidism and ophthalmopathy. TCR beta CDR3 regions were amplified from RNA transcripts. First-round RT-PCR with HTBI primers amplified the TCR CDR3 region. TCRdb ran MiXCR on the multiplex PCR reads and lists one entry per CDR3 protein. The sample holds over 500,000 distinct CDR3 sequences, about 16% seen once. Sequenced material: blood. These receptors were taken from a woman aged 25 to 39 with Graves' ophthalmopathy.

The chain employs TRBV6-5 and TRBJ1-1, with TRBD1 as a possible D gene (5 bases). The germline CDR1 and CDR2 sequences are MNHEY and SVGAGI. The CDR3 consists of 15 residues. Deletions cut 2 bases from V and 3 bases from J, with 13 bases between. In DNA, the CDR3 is TGTGCCAGCAGTTACCCGACAGTCCAGGACACTGAAGCTTTCTTT. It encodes CASSYPTVQDTEAFF.

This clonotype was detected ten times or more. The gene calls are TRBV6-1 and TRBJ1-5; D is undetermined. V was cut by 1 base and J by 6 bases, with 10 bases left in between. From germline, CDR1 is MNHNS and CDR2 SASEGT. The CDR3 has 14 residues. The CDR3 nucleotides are TGTGCCAGCAGTGAAGGAGGCGGGTTTCAGCCCCAGCATTTT. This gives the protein CASSEGGGFQPQHF.

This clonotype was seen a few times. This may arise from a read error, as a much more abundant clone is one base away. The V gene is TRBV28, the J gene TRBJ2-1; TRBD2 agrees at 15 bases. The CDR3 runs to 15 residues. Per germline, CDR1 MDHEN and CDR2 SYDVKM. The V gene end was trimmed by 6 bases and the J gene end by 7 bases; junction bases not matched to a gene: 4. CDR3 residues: CASSIGTSGRNEQFF. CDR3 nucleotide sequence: TGTGCCAGCAGCATCGGGACTAGCGGGAGGAATGAGCAGTTCTTC. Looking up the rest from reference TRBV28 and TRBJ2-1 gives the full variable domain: DVKVTQSSRYLVKRTGEKVFLECVQDMDHENMFWYRQDPGLGLRLIYFSYDVKMKEKGDIPEGYSVSREKKERFSLILESASTNQTSMYLCASSIGTSGRNEQFFGPGTRLTVL.

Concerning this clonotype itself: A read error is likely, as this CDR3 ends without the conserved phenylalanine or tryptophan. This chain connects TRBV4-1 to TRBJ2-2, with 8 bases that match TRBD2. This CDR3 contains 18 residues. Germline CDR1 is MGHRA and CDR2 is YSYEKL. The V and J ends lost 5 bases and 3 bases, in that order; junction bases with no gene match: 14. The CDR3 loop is CASSSRPGLVRDTGELFL. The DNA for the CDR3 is TGCGCCAGCAGCTCGCGGCCGGGACTAGTTCGCGACACCGGGGAGCTGTTTCTT.

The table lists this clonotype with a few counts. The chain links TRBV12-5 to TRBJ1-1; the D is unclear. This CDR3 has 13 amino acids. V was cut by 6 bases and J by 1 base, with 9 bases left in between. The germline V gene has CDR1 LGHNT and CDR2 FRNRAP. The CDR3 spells CASGREWNTEAFF. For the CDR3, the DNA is TGTGCTAGTGGGAGAGAATGGAACACTGAAGCTTTCTTT.

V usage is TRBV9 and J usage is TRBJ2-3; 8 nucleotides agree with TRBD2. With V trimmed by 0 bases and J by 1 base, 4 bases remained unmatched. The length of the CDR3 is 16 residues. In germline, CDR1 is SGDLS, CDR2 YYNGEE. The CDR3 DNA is TGTGCCAGCAGCGTAGCCCCGACTAGCGGCACAGATACGCAGTATTTT. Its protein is CASSVAPTSGTDTQYF.

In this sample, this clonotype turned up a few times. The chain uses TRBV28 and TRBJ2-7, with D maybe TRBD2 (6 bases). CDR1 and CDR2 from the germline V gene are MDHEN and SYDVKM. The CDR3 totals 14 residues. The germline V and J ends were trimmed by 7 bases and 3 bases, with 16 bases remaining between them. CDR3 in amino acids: CASKMEGDRYEQYF. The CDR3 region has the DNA TGTGCCAGCAAAATGGAGGGCGACCGCTACGAGCAGTACTTC.

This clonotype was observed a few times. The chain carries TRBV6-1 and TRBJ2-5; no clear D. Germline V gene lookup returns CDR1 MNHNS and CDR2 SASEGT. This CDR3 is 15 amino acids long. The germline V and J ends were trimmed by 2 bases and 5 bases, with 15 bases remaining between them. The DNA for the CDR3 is TGTGCCAGCAGTGAAAAATATAGGGAACGGGAGACCCAGTACTTC. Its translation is CASSEKYRERETQYF.

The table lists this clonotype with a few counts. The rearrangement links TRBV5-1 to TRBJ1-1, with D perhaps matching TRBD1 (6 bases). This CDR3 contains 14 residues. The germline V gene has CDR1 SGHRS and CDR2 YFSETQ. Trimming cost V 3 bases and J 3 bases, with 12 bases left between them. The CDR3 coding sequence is TGCGCCAGCAGCTATAGGACAGACTACACTGAAGCTTTCTTT. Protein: CASSYRTDYTEAFF.

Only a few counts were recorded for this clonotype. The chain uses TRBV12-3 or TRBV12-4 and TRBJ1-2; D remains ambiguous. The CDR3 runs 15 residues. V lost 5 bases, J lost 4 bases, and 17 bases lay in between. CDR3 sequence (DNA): TGTGCCAGCAGTGGCCGTCGGGGAGTTTCCTATGGCTACACCTTC. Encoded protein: CASSGRRGVSYGYTF.

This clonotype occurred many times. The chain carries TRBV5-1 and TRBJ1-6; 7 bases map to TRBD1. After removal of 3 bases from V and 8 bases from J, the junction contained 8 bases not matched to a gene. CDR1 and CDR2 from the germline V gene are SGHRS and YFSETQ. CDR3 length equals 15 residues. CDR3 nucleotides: TGCGCCAGCAGCTCCTCGACAGGGACTCATTCACCCCTCCACTTT. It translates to CASSSSTGTHSPLHF.

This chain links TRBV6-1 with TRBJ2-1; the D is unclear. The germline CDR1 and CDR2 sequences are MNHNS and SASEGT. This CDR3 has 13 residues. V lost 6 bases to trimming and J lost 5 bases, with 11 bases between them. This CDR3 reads CASSFKGNNEQFF. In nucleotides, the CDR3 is TGTGCCAGCAGCTTCAAGGGTAACAATGAGCAGTTCTTC.

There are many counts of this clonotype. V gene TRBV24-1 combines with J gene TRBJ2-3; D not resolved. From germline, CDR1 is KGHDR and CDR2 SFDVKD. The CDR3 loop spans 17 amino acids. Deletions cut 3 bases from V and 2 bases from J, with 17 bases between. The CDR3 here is CATSDVSKATHTDTQYF. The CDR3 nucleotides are TGTGCCACCAGTGATGTCTCTAAGGCGACCCACACAGATACGCAGTATTTT.

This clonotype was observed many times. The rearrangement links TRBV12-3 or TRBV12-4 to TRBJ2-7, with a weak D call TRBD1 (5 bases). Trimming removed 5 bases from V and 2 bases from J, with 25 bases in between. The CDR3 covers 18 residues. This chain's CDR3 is CASSPIALAGKGTYEQYF. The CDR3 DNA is TGTGCCAGCAGTCCAATAGCCCTCGCAGGGAAGGGGACCTACGAGCAGTACTTC.